The rows below give T cell receptor beta chains drawn from one sample of a study of blood T cell repertoires in COVID-19. The method was immunoSEQ multiplex PCR; TCRdb's version includes in-frame clones alone and lacks a portion of them. The sample holds some 140,000 clones; roughly 84% are singletons and the top ten take around 10%. Specimen: peripheral blood. These receptors came from a woman aged 55-70 years with COVID-19, enrolled during active disease. Each CDR3 is given with its conserved first and last residue. The order of the fields is CDR3 DNA, CDR3 protein, J gene, V gene, clone size, D gene. The D gene is left open where the match is weak. Expanded clones are given a class, and other clones once, few, many or no size at all.

CDR3 DNA: TGTGCCAGCAGACTCGCACCGAACACTGAAGCTTTCTTT
CDR3 protein: CASRLAPNTEAFF
J gene: TRBJ1-1
V gene: TRBV6-5
clone size: NA
D gene: NA

CDR3 DNA: TGCGCCAGCAGCCCGACACTCGCGGGGCCCCAGCATTTT
CDR3 protein: CASSPTLAGPQHF
J gene: TRBJ1-5
V gene: TRBV5-1
clone size: NA
D gene: NA

CDR3 DNA: TGTGCCAGTAGTCACAGGACCGCAGATAATTCACCCCTCCACTTT
CDR3 protein: CASSHRTADNSPLHF
J gene: TRBJ1-6
V gene: TRBV19
clone size: NA
D gene: NA

CDR3 DNA: TGTGCCAGCTCACCACGGGAGGGGAACAATGAGCAGTTCTTC
CDR3 protein: CASSPREGNNEQFF
J gene: TRBJ2-1
V gene: TRBV18
clone size: NA
D gene: TRBD2

CDR3 DNA: TGTGCCAGTAGTAAAGGACAGGGAGTCTACAATGAGCAGTTCTTC
CDR3 protein: CASSKGQGVYNEQFF
J gene: TRBJ2-1
V gene: TRBV19
clone size: NA
D gene: TRBD1

CDR3 DNA: TGTGCCAGCTCACCGAGCGTGAGCTCCTACGAGCAGTACTTC
CDR3 protein: CASSPSVSSYEQYF
J gene: TRBJ2-7
V gene: TRBV18
clone size: NA
D gene: NA

CDR3 DNA: TGTGCCAGCAGTCGTACAGGGTCCACCGGGGAGCTGTTTTTT
CDR3 protein: CASSRTGSTGELFF
J gene: TRBJ2-2
V gene: TRBV9
clone size: NA
D gene: NA

CDR3 DNA: TGTGCCAGCAGCCAAGCCACAGGGGCCTATGGCTACACCTTC
CDR3 protein: CASSQATGAYGYTF
J gene: TRBJ1-2
V gene: TRBV4-2
clone size: NA
D gene: TRBD1

CDR3 DNA: TGTGCCAGCAGCCGAGAAGGGACTAGCGGGAACTACGAGCAGTACTTC
CDR3 protein: CASSREGTSGNYEQYF
J gene: TRBJ2-7
V gene: TRBV4-2
clone size: NA
D gene: TRBD2

CDR3 DNA: TGCAGTGCTAGTTGGACATTAGGGCTGTTGGTGACTGAAGCTTTCTTT
CDR3 protein: CSASWTLGLLVTEAFF
J gene: TRBJ1-1
V gene: TRBV20-1
clone size: NA
D gene: NA

CDR3 DNA: TGCAGCGTTTTTACAGGCACTGAAGCTTTCTTT
CDR3 protein: CSVFTGTEAFF
J gene: TRBJ1-1
V gene: TRBV29-1
clone size: NA
D gene: NA

CDR3 DNA: TGTGCCAGCAGTAACTCAGGTGGTTTTTACAATGAGCAGTTCTTC
CDR3 protein: CASSNSGGFYNEQFF
J gene: TRBJ2-1
V gene: TRBV2
clone size: once
D gene: NA

CDR3 DNA: TGTGCCAGCAGCTTCGCACAGGGTGAGCAGTACTTC
CDR3 protein: CASSFAQGEQYF
J gene: TRBJ2-7
V gene: TRBV7-8
clone size: NA
D gene: NA

CDR3 DNA: TGTGCCAGCAGCTTCGCTGGAGGCCGGACTGAAGCTTTCTTT
CDR3 protein: CASSFAGGRTEAFF
J gene: TRBJ1-1
V gene: TRBV7-9
clone size: NA
D gene: NA

CDR3 DNA: TGCGCCAGCAGCGCGGGACTTGAAAAACTGTTTTTT
CDR3 protein: CASSAGLEKLFF
J gene: TRBJ1-4
V gene: TRBV5-1
clone size: once
D gene: NA

CDR3 DNA: TGCAGCGTTGAAGGACAGGGCTCTGGAAACACCATATATTTT
CDR3 protein: CSVEGQGSGNTIYF
J gene: TRBJ1-3
V gene: TRBV29-1
clone size: NA
D gene: TRBD1

CDR3 DNA: TGTGCCAGCAGCTGGGACAGCGAGGGCTATGGCTACACCTTC
CDR3 protein: CASSWDSEGYGYTF
J gene: TRBJ1-2
V gene: TRBV5-4
clone size: NA
D gene: TRBD1

CDR3 DNA: TGTGCCAGCAGCCGTCCCCCGGAGGCCGAGCAGTACTTC
CDR3 protein: CASSRPPEAEQYF
J gene: TRBJ2-7
V gene: TRBV11-3
clone size: few
D gene: NA

CDR3 DNA: TGCGTAAGTCGGGGCCGACTAGCGGGGGACACAGATACGCAGTATTTT
CDR3 protein: CVSRGRLAGDTDTQYF
J gene: TRBJ2-3
V gene: TRBV5-1
clone size: NA
D gene: TRBD2

CDR3 DNA: TGTGCCAGCAGCGTAGTGGAGAGCACCGGGGAGCTGTTTTTT
CDR3 protein: CASSVVESTGELFF
J gene: TRBJ2-2
V gene: TRBV9
clone size: once
D gene: NA

CDR3 DNA: TGTGCCAGCAGCCCCTCCATGCAGGCCACAGGGGAGACCCAGTACTTC
CDR3 protein: CASSPSMQATGETQYF
J gene: TRBJ2-5
V gene: TRBV5-4
clone size: few
D gene: NA

CDR3 DNA: TGTGCCAGCAGCTTGGACAGGGCCTCTGGAAACACCATATATTTT
CDR3 protein: CASSLDRASGNTIYF
J gene: TRBJ1-3
V gene: TRBV7-9
clone size: NA
D gene: TRBD1

CDR3 DNA: TGTGCCAGCAGGCCCCCGGGGACTGGCGAAAAACTGTTTTTT
CDR3 protein: CASRPPGTGEKLFF
J gene: TRBJ1-4
V gene: TRBV2
clone size: NA
D gene: NA

CDR3 DNA: TGTGCCAGCTCACCACCGACAGCGGGGGGTTCCACAGATACGCAGTATTTT
CDR3 protein: CASSPPTAGGSTDTQYF
J gene: TRBJ2-3
V gene: TRBV18
clone size: NA
D gene: TRBD2

CDR3 DNA: TGTGCCAGCAGCCGAGAAGCTCGTAATTCACCCCTCCACTTT
CDR3 protein: CASSREARNSPLHF
J gene: TRBJ1-6
V gene: TRBV14
clone size: once
D gene: NA

CDR3 DNA: TGTGCCAGCAGTTATTCCTCGGACACTTCCTACGAGCAGTACTTC
CDR3 protein: CASSYSSDTSYEQYF
J gene: TRBJ2-7
V gene: TRBV6-5
clone size: NA
D gene: NA

CDR3 DNA: TGTGCCAGCAGTGGGCCGGGACAGGGTAGCCAGCCCCAGCATTTT
CDR3 protein: CASSGPGQGSQPQHF
J gene: TRBJ1-5
V gene: TRBV2
clone size: NA
D gene: TRBD1

CDR3 DNA: TGTGCCACCAGCAGTGACAGGGTGAGGCAGCCCCAGCATTTT
CDR3 protein: CATSSDRVRQPQHF
J gene: TRBJ1-5
V gene: TRBV15
clone size: NA
D gene: TRBD1

CDR3 DNA: TGTGCCAGCAGCTCCGGGGGGACCCAGTACTTC
CDR3 protein: CASSSGGTQYF
J gene: TRBJ2-5
V gene: TRBV14
clone size: NA
D gene: NA

CDR3 DNA: TGTGCCAGTAGTACAGGGGGTTTGAGCTCTGGAAACACCATATATTTT
CDR3 protein: CASSTGGLSSGNTIYF
J gene: TRBJ1-3
V gene: TRBV19
clone size: NA
D gene: TRBD1

CDR3 DNA: TGTGCCAGCAGCCACCAAAGACGGGGTGAGCAGTTCTTC
CDR3 protein: CASSHQRRGEQFF
J gene: TRBJ2-1
V gene: TRBV14
clone size: NA
D gene: NA

CDR3 DNA: TGTGCCATCAGGGCTGACAGGGGGAATATGAACACTGAAGCTTTCTTT
CDR3 protein: CAIRADRGNMNTEAFF
J gene: TRBJ1-1
V gene: TRBV10-3
clone size: NA
D gene: TRBD1

CDR3 DNA: TGTGCCAGCAGTACAGGAATTAATAGCAATCAGCCCCAGCATTTT
CDR3 protein: CASSTGINSNQPQHF
J gene: TRBJ1-5
V gene: TRBV2
clone size: once
D gene: NA

CDR3 DNA: TGTGCCAGCAGCTATCCGACAGGAACGGGCACTGAAGCTTTCTTT
CDR3 protein: CASSYPTGTGTEAFF
J gene: TRBJ1-1
V gene: TRBV5-6
clone size: NA
D gene: NA

CDR3 DNA: TGTGCCAGCAGCCATTCCGGGTTATTAGATGAGCAGTTCTTC
CDR3 protein: CASSHSGLLDEQFF
J gene: TRBJ2-1
V gene: TRBV3-1/TRBV3-2
clone size: NA
D gene: NA

CDR3 DNA: TGCAGTGCCAGTAAGGACAGGGGGCTCGGGGAGCTGTTTTTT
CDR3 protein: CSASKDRGLGELFF
J gene: TRBJ2-2
V gene: TRBV20-1
clone size: few
D gene: TRBD1

CDR3 DNA: TGCGCCAGCAGCTTGGCCAGAGGGTACAGCACAGATACGCAGTATTTT
CDR3 protein: CASSLARGYSTDTQYF
J gene: TRBJ2-3
V gene: TRBV5-1
clone size: few
D gene: NA

CDR3 DNA: TGTGCCAGCAGTTTCCGATCAGGGCGAGTCTACGAGCAGTACTTC
CDR3 protein: CASSFRSGRVYEQYF
J gene: TRBJ2-7
V gene: TRBV27
clone size: NA
D gene: NA

CDR3 DNA: TGTGCCAGCAGCTCAAGGCAGGGGGCCTACAATGAGCAGTTCTTC
CDR3 protein: CASSSRQGAYNEQFF
J gene: TRBJ2-1
V gene: TRBV13
clone size: NA
D gene: TRBD1

CDR3 DNA: TGTGCCAGCAGCTTATCGACAGGTGGGAACACCATATATTTT
CDR3 protein: CASSLSTGGNTIYF
J gene: TRBJ1-3
V gene: TRBV11-2
clone size: NA
D gene: NA

CDR3 DNA: TGTGCCAGCAGCTTGACAGGGGGCTATGGCTACACCTTC
CDR3 protein: CASSLTGGYGYTF
J gene: TRBJ1-2
V gene: TRBV7-9
clone size: NA
D gene: TRBD1

CDR3 DNA: TGTGCCAGCCGGCGGGGGGCCTATAATTCACCCCTCCACTTT
CDR3 protein: CASRRGAYNSPLHF
J gene: TRBJ1-6
V gene: TRBV7-2
clone size: NA
D gene: NA

CDR3 DNA: TGTGCCAGTAGTCTTCAGGGGGCAGGTTATGGCTACACCTTC
CDR3 protein: CASSLQGAGYGYTF
J gene: TRBJ1-2
V gene: TRBV19
clone size: few
D gene: TRBD1

CDR3 DNA: TGTGCTAGTGGTTCCCGCCAGCCGGGTGGTGACGGGGAGCTGTTTTTT
CDR3 protein: CASGSRQPGGDGELFF
J gene: TRBJ2-2
V gene: TRBV12-5
clone size: NA
D gene: NA

CDR3 DNA: TGTGCCAGCTCACCATATGTCGGGGCTGAAGCTTTCTTT
CDR3 protein: CASSPYVGAEAFF
J gene: TRBJ1-1
V gene: TRBV18
clone size: few
D gene: NA